Detailed here is one T cell receptor beta chain. Its antigen remains unknown. Time point meaning: recipient sample about 28 days before transplant, after cytoreduction. Samples: about 28 days before transplant, then days 30, 100 and 180 after. V lost 1 base, J lost 5 bases, and 18 bases lay in between. The CDR3 length is 16 residues. In germline, CDR1 is MNHEY, CDR2 SVGAGI. The entry originates in a study of T cell clonotyping in hematopoietic cell transplantation. Method: immunoSEQ multiplex PCR; TCRdb's copy keeps in-frame clones and lacks some. The sample carries 75,000 to 95,000 clones, 90% to 96% recorded once. The study's findings and limits: Broader posttransplant TCR repertoire diversity was predicted by graft donor and pretransplant recipient Inverse Simpson Index values. After transplant, recipient diversity fell while pathologically expanded clonotypes grew through day 180.

Sequenced material: peripheral blood mononuclear cells, taken before stem cell transplant. J is TRBJ2-7 and V is TRBV6-5, with D possibly being TRBD1 or TRBD2 (5 bases each). The clonotype was recovered from a woman in her fifties or sixties with acute myeloid leukemia. Some clones in this sample may be carry-over from other donors' samples. CDR3 sequence: CASSYYPGTEFNEQYF. The CDR3 coding sequence is TGTGCCAGCAGTTACTACCCCGGGACGGAATTCAACGAGCAGTACTTC.